A single sample gave rise to the 3 T cell receptor beta chains below, sequenced in a study of shared clonotypes between healthy human individuals. Generated by immunoSEQ multiplex PCR, the TCRdb table keeps only in-frame clones and is missing some. The table lists some 2,500,000 clones, about 90% of them singletons. The specimen was naive CD4+ T cells from PBMCs. Specified subset: CD45RA+ positively selected. All receptors come from a man aged 18 to 30 in good health. Some clones in this sample may be carry-over from other donors' samples.

The V gene is TRBV7-2, the J gene TRBJ1-5; 8 bases are shared with TRBD1. The V gene's germline CDR1 is SGHTA and CDR2 FQGNSA. V lost 5 bases and J lost 7; bases outside the gene matches: 10. The length of the CDR3 is 15 residues. DNA of the CDR3: TGTGCCAGCAGCCCAGGACAGGGATGGGGACAGCCCCAGCATTTT. Translating it yields CASSPGQGWGQPQHF. Filled out from reference TRBV7-2 and TRBJ1-5, the complete variable domain reads GAGVSQSPSNKVTEKGKDVELRCDPISGHTALYWYRQSLGQGLEFLIYFQGNSAPDKSGLPSDRFSAERTGGSVSTLTIQRTQQEDSAVYLCASSPGQGWGQPQHFGDGTRLSIL.

The chain has TRBV6-5 and TRBJ1-5, with D uncertain. Germline CDR1 and CDR2: MNHEY and SVGAGI. The V gene lost 6 bases and the J gene lost 5 bases, with 8 bases spanning the gap. This CDR3 is 12 amino acids long. CDR3 amino acids: CASSDGDQPQHF. CDR3 in DNA: TGTGCCAGCAGCGACGGGGATCAGCCCCAGCATTTT.

The chain couples TRBV5-5 to TRBJ2-2; D remains unclear. V was clipped by 6 bases and J by 2 bases, with 17 bases between them. The CDR3 consists of 16 residues. From germline, CDR1 is SGHKS and CDR2 YYEKEE (reference sequence). In nucleotides, the CDR3 is TGTGCCAGCAATGACCCAGCCACAGTCAACACCGGGGAGCTGTTTTTT. It is translated as CASNDPATVNTGELFF.